The TCR beta chain under discussion was sequenced for a study of cytomegalovirus exposure and HLA in healthy donors. About this clone itself: Its antigen is as yet unknown.

Measured with immunoSEQ multiplex PCR; TCRdb has only the in-frame clones, and not every one. The sample lists some 250,000 clones, 90% occurring once. Study-level points and caveats: The classifier was said to identify cytomegalovirus status with high specificity and sensitivity. The listing of fewer than 200 TCR beta chains classed them as cytomegalovirus-associated. The study found most TCR sequences rare, yet found some public TCRs in many donors.

The length of the CDR3 is 13 residues. J was trimmed by 4 bases and V by 5 bases; bases with no gene match: 2. The germline CDR1 and CDR2 sequences are SGHAT and FQDESV (reference sequence). The source is a young woman in good health and CMV-seronegative. Material for sequencing was PBMCs. The genes are TRBV11-1 and TRBJ1-1, with 9 bases aligning to TRBD1. The CDR3 sequence is CASSRDRATEAFF. As DNA, the CDR3 is TGTGCCAGCAGCCGGGACAGGGCCACTGAAGCTTTCTTT.